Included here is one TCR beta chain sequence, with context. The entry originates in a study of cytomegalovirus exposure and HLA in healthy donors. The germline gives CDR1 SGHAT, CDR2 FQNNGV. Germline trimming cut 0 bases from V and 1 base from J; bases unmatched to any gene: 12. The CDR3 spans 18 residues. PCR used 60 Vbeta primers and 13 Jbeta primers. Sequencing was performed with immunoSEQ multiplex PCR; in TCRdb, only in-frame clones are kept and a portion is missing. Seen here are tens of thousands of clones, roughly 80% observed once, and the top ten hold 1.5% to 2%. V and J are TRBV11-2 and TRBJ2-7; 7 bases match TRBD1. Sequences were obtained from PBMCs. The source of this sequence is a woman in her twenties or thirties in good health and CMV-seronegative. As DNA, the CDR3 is TGTGCCAGCAGCTTAGATCCCACAGGGGCATTCGTTTCCTACGAGCAGTACTTC. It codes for CASSLDPTGAFVSYEQYF.